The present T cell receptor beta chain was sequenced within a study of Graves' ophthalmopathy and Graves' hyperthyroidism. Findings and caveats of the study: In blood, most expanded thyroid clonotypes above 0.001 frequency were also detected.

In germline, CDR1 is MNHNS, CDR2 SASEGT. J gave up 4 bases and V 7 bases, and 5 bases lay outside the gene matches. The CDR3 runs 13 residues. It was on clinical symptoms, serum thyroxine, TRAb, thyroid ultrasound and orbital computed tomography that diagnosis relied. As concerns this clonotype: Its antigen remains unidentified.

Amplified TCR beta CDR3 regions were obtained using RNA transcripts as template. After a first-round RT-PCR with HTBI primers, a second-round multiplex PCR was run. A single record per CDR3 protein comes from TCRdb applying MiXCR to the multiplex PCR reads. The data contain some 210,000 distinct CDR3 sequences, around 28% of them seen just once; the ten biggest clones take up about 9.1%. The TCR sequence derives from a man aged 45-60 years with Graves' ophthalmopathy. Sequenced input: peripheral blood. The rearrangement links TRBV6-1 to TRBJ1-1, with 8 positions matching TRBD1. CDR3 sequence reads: CASKTGAVTEAFF. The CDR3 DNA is TGTGCCAGCAAGACAGGGGCCGTCACTGAAGCTTTCTTT.